The source of this T cell receptor beta chain is a study of regulatory T cells in long-lasting Graves disease. Study results and limitations: The TCR repertoire of persistent Graves' patients was less diverse than that of newly diagnosed ones.

This clonotype has at least ten counts. Its cognate antigen is unknown. Noted time point: newly diagnosed GD, antithyroid drugs for less than 3 months. PBMCs were the source of the RNA used for TCR sequencing. For TCR beta, libraries came from iRepertoire HTBI primers and Arm-PCR of CDR3 regions. TCRdb recomputed calls from the multiplex PCR reads with MiXCR, one row per CDR3 protein. Altogether 350,000 to 550,000 distinct CDR3 sequences are present, 15% being singletons, with the ten largest covering approximately 15%. V dropped 3 bases and J dropped 7 bases, with 6 bases sitting between them. Germline V gene lookup returns CDR1 MDHEN and CDR2 SYDVKM. CDR3 length: 11 residues. The same data also contributed to another study, on T cells in Graves' hyperthyroidism and ophthalmopathy.

This receptor was obtained from a woman in her twenties or thirties with Graves disease. The V gene is TRBV28, the J gene TRBJ1-1; D gene uncertain. Sample: peripheral blood mononuclear cells (PBMCs), taken at new diagnosis, from a patient treated with antithyroid drugs. The CDR3: CASSLVFEAFF. The CDR3 region has the DNA TGTGCCAGCAGTTTGGTTTTTGAAGCTTTCTTT. Supplemented by reference TRBV28 and TRBJ1-1, the full variable domain reads DVKVTQSSRYLVKRTGEKVFLECVQDMDHENMFWYRQDPGLGLRLIYFSYDVKMKEKGDIPEGYSVSREKKERFSLILESASTNQTSMYLCASSLVFEAFFGQGTRLTVV.